This is a list of T cell receptor beta chains from one sample in a study of CD8 T cells in Susac syndrome. TCRdb fed the immunoSEQ multiplex PCR reads into MiXCR, producing one record per CDR3 protein. The sample has about 94,000 distinct CDR3 sequences, over 90% seen once. Sequences were obtained from CD4+ T cells from PBMCs. The source of these receptors is a human donor with Susac syndrome. CDR3s include the opening cysteine and the closing phenylalanine or tryptophan. D genes are given only for firm matches. Expanded clones get a size class; other rows say once, few or many, or leave the size out.

D gene	V gene	CDR3 length	clone size	J gene	CDR3 protein	CDR3 DNA
NA	TRBV5-1	14	NA	TRBJ1-5	CASSLGGADQPQHF	TGCGCCAGCAGCTTGGGGGGTGCGGATCAGCCCCAGCATTTT
TRBD2	TRBV5-8	15	NA	TRBJ2-1	CASSSGLAGYNEQFF	TGTGCCAGCAGCTCGGGACTAGCGGGATACAATGAGCAGTTCTTC
NA	TRBV12-3/TRBV12-4	12	once	TRBJ2-4	CASSSQGPIQYF	TGTGCCAGCAGTTCACAGGGACCCATTCAGTACTTC
NA	TRBV29-1	13	NA	TRBJ2-7	CSVVPKTGYEQYF	TGCAGCGTTGTTCCGAAAACAGGATACGAGCAGTACTTC
NA	TRBV6-5	14	NA	TRBJ2-7	CASRQGTGSYEQYF	TGTGCCAGCAGACAGGGCACAGGGAGCTACGAGCAGTACTTC
TRBD2	TRBV12-3/TRBV12-4	15	NA	TRBJ2-1	CASSLPRTSVVEQFF	TGTGCCAGCAGTTTGCCCAGGACTAGCGTGGTTGAGCAGTTCTTC
NA	TRBV28	17	NA	TRBJ1-4	CASRPRAVFATNGKLFF	TGTGCCAGCAGGCCCCGGGCCGTCTTTGCAACTAATGGAAAACTGTTTTTT
NA	TRBV5-1	14	once	TRBJ2-3	CASSLAVGPNTQYF	TGCGCCAGCAGCTTGGCGGTTGGCCCTAATACGCAGTATTTT
NA	TRBV9	15	NA	TRBJ2-1	CASSTRGAPYNEQFF	TGTGCCAGCAGCACACGGGGGGCCCCCTACAATGAGCAGTTCTTC
NA	TRBV14	11	NA	TRBJ2-5	CASSEEKTQYF	TGTGCCAGCAGCGAGGAAAAGACCCAGTACTTC
TRBD1	TRBV12-3/TRBV12-4	16	NA	TRBJ1-6	CASSLSGQEAGSPLHF	TGTGCCAGCAGTCTATCAGGACAGGAGGCAGGTTCACCCCTCCACTTT
NA	TRBV20-1	14	NA	TRBJ2-3	CSATPGGGTDTQYF	TGCAGTGCTACTCCCGGGGGCGGCACAGATACGCAGTATTTT
NA	TRBV20-1	16	NA	TRBJ2-5	CSARDLEAADVETQYF	TGCAGTGCTAGAGATCTTGAGGCAGCGGACGTAGAGACCCAGTACTTC
NA	TRBV5-8	15	NA	TRBJ1-4	CASSSHWAVAEKLFF	TGTGCCAGCAGCAGCCATTGGGCCGTCGCGGAAAAACTGTTTTTT
NA	TRBV6-4	15	NA	TRBJ1-6	CASSDYRDSPSPLHF	TGTGCCAGCAGTGACTATCGAGACAGCCCTTCACCCCTCCACTTT
NA	TRBV30	12	NA	TRBJ1-1	CAWSRQNTEAFF	TGTGCCTGGAGTAGACAGAACACTGAAGCTTTCTTT
NA	TRBV7-9	14	NA	TRBJ1-4	CASSPSSPNEKLFF	TGTGCCAGCAGCCCGTCTTCCCCAAATGAAAAACTGTTTTTT
TRBD2	TRBV6-2/TRBV6-3	15	NA	TRBJ2-5	CASKLAGGTQETQYF	TGTGCCAGCAAACTAGCGGGGGGAACTCAAGAGACCCAGTACTTC
NA	TRBV18	12	NA	TRBJ1-1	CASSPVPQEAFF	TGTGCCAGCTCACCCGTGCCTCAGGAAGCTTTCTTT
NA	TRBV30	14	once	TRBJ1-3	CAWSGQSSGNTIYF	TGTGCCTGGAGTGGACAAAGCTCTGGAAACACCATATATTTT
NA	TRBV27	14	NA	TRBJ1-2	CASSTGTLNYGYTF	TGTGCCAGCAGCACCGGGACACTTAACTATGGCTACACCTTC
TRBD2	TRBV7-8	15	NA	TRBJ2-2	CASSLKRGVQGELVF	TGTGCCAGCAGCTTAAAGCGGGGGGTACAAGGGGAGCTGGTTTTT
NA	TRBV30	14	NA	TRBJ1-1	CAWSVPGQNTEAFF	TGTGCCTGGAGTGTACCGGGGCAGAACACTGAAGCTTTCTTT
TRBD2	TRBV11-1	17	NA	TRBJ2-1	CASSRQPGLAGVGEQFF	TGTGCCAGCAGCCGCCAGCCGGGACTAGCGGGGGTCGGGGAGCAGTTCTTC
NA	TRBV7-9	15	once	TRBJ1-1	CASSLDLSWNTEAFF	TGTGCCAGCAGCTTAGATTTAAGTTGGAACACTGAAGCTTTCTTT
TRBD2	TRBV20-1	14	NA	TRBJ2-4	CSATGLAGMNIQYF	TGCAGTGCGACGGGACTAGCGGGGATGAACATTCAGTACTTC
TRBD2	TRBV20-1	16	once	TRBJ2-3	CSASSGGNTSTDTQYF	TGCAGTGCTTCGAGCGGGGGGAATACTAGCACAGATACGCAGTATTTT
TRBD2	TRBV7-2	15	NA	TRBJ2-7	CASSPRLAGAGEQYF	TGTGCCAGCAGCCCCCGACTAGCGGGGGCGGGGGAGCAGTACTTC
NA	TRBV29-1	11	NA	TRBJ1-2	CSAPLGDGYTF	TGCAGCGCCCCGCTGGGGGATGGCTACACCTTC
NA	TRBV30	10	NA	TRBJ2-3	CAVTDGTQYF	TGTGCCGTGACAGACGGTACGCAGTATTTT
NA	TRBV20-1	10	NA	TRBJ2-3	CSGGADTQYF	TGCAGTGGGGGAGCAGATACGCAGTATTTT
NA	TRBV30	12	NA	TRBJ2-3	CAWEPGTDTQYF	TGTGCCTGGGAACCGGGCACAGATACGCAGTATTTT
TRBD2	TRBV5-1	14	NA	TRBJ2-7	CASSGTSAAYEQYF	TGCGCCAGCAGCGGCACTAGCGCCGCCTACGAGCAGTACTTC
NA	TRBV1	13	NA	TRBJ2-1	CTSSESGANLQFF	TGCACCAGCAGCGAGAGCGGGGCAAACCTACAGTTCTTC
TRBD2	TRBV9	14	NA	TRBJ2-5	CASSLLSGGETQYF	TGTGCCAGCAGCCTCCTTAGCGGGGGGGAGACCCAGTACTTC
TRBD2	TRBV20-1	13	NA	TRBJ2-3	CSAFAGGGDTQYF	TGCAGTGCTTTCGCGGGGGGAGGAGATACGCAGTATTTT
NA	TRBV11-2	14	once	TRBJ2-3	CASSKVYSTDTQYF	TGTGCCAGCAGCAAAGTATATAGCACAGATACGCAGTATTTT
NA	TRBV5-1	13	NA	TRBJ2-3	CASSPSMADTQYF	TGCGCCAGCAGCCCGAGTATGGCGGATACGCAGTATTTT
NA	TRBV7-6	13	NA	TRBJ1-2	CASSIGTALGYTF	TGTGCCAGCAGCATTGGGACCGCTCTTGGCTACACCTTC
TRBD1	TRBV2	16	NA	TRBJ2-1	CASSGRGLFDRNEQFF	TGTGCCAGCAGTGGCAGGGGGCTCTTTGACCGGAATGAGCAGTTCTTC
NA	TRBV12-3/TRBV12-4	8	NA	TRBJ1-4	CASSLRSF	TGTGCCAGCAGTTTACGTTCTTTT
NA	TRBV20-1	13	NA	TRBJ1-5	CSTQGRGNQPQHF	TGCAGTACCCAGGGGCGAGGCAATCAGCCCCAGCATTTT
NA	TRBV29-1	13	NA	TRBJ2-2	CSVEDRYTGELFF	TGCAGCGTTGAAGACAGGTACACCGGGGAGCTGTTTTTT
NA	TRBV29-1	11	NA	TRBJ2-7	CSVEDVYEQYF	TGCAGCGTAGAGGACGTCTACGAGCAGTACTTC
NA	TRBV15	15	NA	TRBJ2-7	CATSRVEGRRHEQYF	TGTGCCACCAGCAGAGTAGAGGGGAGGAGGCACGAGCAGTACTTC
NA	TRBV5-4	13	NA	TRBJ2-7	CASSSAGGHEQYF	TGTGCCAGCTCATCGGCAGGGGGGCACGAGCAGTACTTC
TRBD1	TRBV20-1	14	NA	TRBJ2-7	CSAIGGSPSYEQYF	TGCAGTGCCATAGGGGGCTCCCCCTCCTACGAGCAGTACTTC
NA	TRBV25-1	13	NA	TRBJ2-3	CASSERGGNTQYF	TGTGCCAGCAGTGAAAGGGGGGGGAATACGCAGTATTTT
TRBD1	TRBV20-1	12	NA	TRBJ2-5	CSTETGVETQYF	TGCAGTACCGAAACAGGGGTAGAGACCCAGTACTTC